This T cell receptor (beta chain) was captured by sequencing in a study of human T cells and chemical hapten exposure (dated by TCRdb to the early 2020s). Looking at the study overall: For sensitization, 2% DPC in acetone was applied to a 2 cm by 2 cm area of upper inner arm skin. Patch testing was performed on the upper back with Finn chambers containing 0.01% DPC, and the patch tests were scored after 6 days according to International Contact Dermatitis Research Group standards. Blood samples were taken from patients before sensitization (week 0) and at 2, 6 and about 24 weeks after DPC sensitization. Libraries were pooled for sequencing, and per-sample TCR yields varied mainly because of small differences in library volumes within the pool. Most of the patients in the cohort were female, and the cohort covered alopecia areata with under or over 50% scalp involvement, alopecia totalis and alopecia universalis. For TCR sequencing, blood came from about 29 alopecia patients at anywhere from one to four time points (pre-sensitization, 2, 6 and 24 weeks). This study followed changes in the peripheral blood TCR repertoire in vivo during primary and secondary sensitization of alopecia patients to the hapten diphenylcyclopropenone (DPC). Weekly therapeutic DPC doses were additionally applied to the scalp of patients throughout the roughly 24-week study period. Points the paper makes about the study in general: Alopecia, a presumed autoimmune disease, was present in all patients, so the immune response of the patients might differ from that of healthy individuals. DPC sensitization did not change the number of TCRs with a frequency above 1 in 1000, and there was no evidence of changes in global repertoire structure. Expanded TCRs formed significantly more large CDR3 similarity clusters than pre-sensitization or healthy control sets, consistent with antigen-driven responses. Repeated subsampling changed both the strength of the expansion versus patch-test correlation and the threshold at which the correlation became significant. The number of PT1 expanded TCRs positively correlated with patch test score, significant at thresholds 8, 16 and 32 but not 4.

This clonotype was picked up one time. Its cognate antigen has yet to be identified. Base quality data are lacking; no much larger clone is found one base away. In light of the paper, this sample's time point label describes: pre-sensitization, week 0. The sample's treatment or condition label is to be understood as: therapeutic diphenylcyclopropenone sensitization with weekly scalp DPC. At each patch-test visit, blood was drawn before the patch test was applied. To be eligible, patients had to be aged 18 to 70, diagnosed with alopecia and judged suitable for DPC therapy, while pregnant patients were excluded. Total RNA was extracted from unfractionated whole blood collected in Tempus Blood RNA tubes. The library relied on RACE. The instrument was a NextSeq 500. During library preparation, unique molecular identifiers were attached to individual cDNA molecules so that TCRs could be counted in a quantitative, reproducible way. Each blood RNA sample was used to sequence both TCR alpha and TCR beta chains. Per the original workflow: A median of approximately 100,000 TCRs per sample was observed, with a range of 23,224 to 690,600. The Decombinator software suite was used to annotate V, J and CDR3 in the TCR reads. To make PS versus PT1 abundance plots, every sample was subsampled to the same number of TCRs (28,000). Expanded TCRs were defined as absent before sensitization and observed at least eight times at the 2-week time point. The public reads were quality trimmed at Q25 with fastp and then assembled into clones with MiXCR by TCRdb, keeping productive beta chains. Rows with a matching CDR3 protein are joined into one entry that keeps the most common DNA and genes. These V and J calls rely on TCRdb rather than the paper's analysis. Present in this sample are about 180,000 distinct CDR3 sequences, just under 30% of which were seen just once. 2.5% to 3.5% of the sample goes to the ten largest clones.

The starting material was whole blood, obtained in connection with sensitization to the hapten diphenylcyclopropenone (DPC). The sequence came from a woman aged 25 to 45 with alopecia areata. Some clones in this sample may be carry-over from other donors' samples.

The sequenced DNA is TGTGCCACCAGCAGAGATCGACGGCAGCAAGAGACCCAGTACTTC. This encodes CATSRDRRQQETQYF. The V and J genes are TRBV15 and TRBJ2-5; no D gene is confidently identified. A distance of 10 bases separates the germline ends of V and J, which lose 0 bases and 2 bases respectively. Including the terminal cysteine and phenylalanine, the CDR3 comprises 15 residues. Of the read, only the CDR3 DNA is kept; its 45 bases are in frame from base 1. Looking up the germline V gene (reference sequence) yields CDR1 LNHNV and CDR2 YYDKDF.